This TCR beta chain was obtained from a study of T cell responses to AZD1222 COVID-19 vaccine. The repertoire was sequenced with immunoSEQ multiplex PCR; TCRdb's copy has only in-frame clones and lacks some. This table holds around 170,000 clones, about 90% found once. The V segment lost 7 bases and the J segment 8 bases; nucleotides outside the gene matches: 10. The CDR3 runs 13 residues. Per germline, CDR1 ENHRY and CDR2 SYGVKD. This material consisted of peripheral blood, taken 28 days after the second AZD1222 dose. The receptor comes from an adult who received the AZD1222 COVID-19 vaccine. The chain couples TRBV10-3 to TRBJ1-2; 7 bases map to TRBD1. CDR3 DNA sequence: TGTGCCATCACCACGACAGGGAGAGACGGCTACACCTTC. Translation: CAITTTGRDGYTF.